This is a list of T cell receptor beta chains from one sample in a study of tumor-infiltrating lymphocytes in oesophageal squamous cell carcinoma. TCRdb processed the PCR reads anew with MiXCR; each CDR3 protein has one entry. The profile shows approximately 20,000 distinct CDR3 sequences, 35% to 45% of them singletons. Sequencing used normal esophageal tissue next to the tumor. The source of these receptors is a male donor with esophageal squamous cell carcinoma. Both conserved end residues are part of each CDR3. D genes are given only for firm matches. Clone size appears in some rows only: once, few, many, or a class for an expanded clone.

D	size	V	J	CDR3	DNA
NA	many	TRBV27	TRBJ2-5	CASSSLGTQYF	TGTGCCAGCAGTTCCCTGGGGACCCAGTACTTC
NA	NA	TRBV7-6	TRBJ2-2	CASSTRANTGELFF	TGTGCCAGCAGCACCCGGGCGAACACCGGGGAGCTGTTTTTT
NA	NA	TRBV7-6	TRBJ2-5	CASSLAQNSLQETQYF	TGTGCCAGCAGCTTAGCGCAGAACAGTCTACAAGAGACCCAGTACTTC
NA	NA	TRBV7-2	TRBJ2-7	CASSLGSGTKPYEQYF	TGTGCCAGCAGCTTAGGAAGCGGGACAAAACCGTACGAGCAGTACTTC
NA	NA	TRBV7-2	TRBJ1-5	CASSLVWGNQPQHF	TGTGCCAGCAGCTTAGTGTGGGGCAATCAGCCCCAGCATTTT
TRBD1	NA	TRBV7-6	TRBJ2-5	CASSPTGALETQYF	TGTGCTAGCAGCCCGACAGGGGCCCTCGAGACCCAGTACTTC
NA	medium-sized	TRBV28	TRBJ1-1	CASSLGWVEAFF	TGTGCCAGCAGTTTGGGATGGGTTGAAGCTTTCTTT
TRBD1	NA	TRBV27	TRBJ2-1	CASSLGQGLDEQFF	TGTGCCAGCAGTTTAGGACAGGGTCTCGATGAGCAGTTCTTC
NA	NA	TRBV7-2	TRBJ2-3	CASSPYGDTQYF	TGTGCCAGCAGTCCCTATGGGGATACGCAGTATTTT
TRBD2	medium-sized	TRBV6-6	TRBJ2-1	CASSYASSGGSYNEQFF	TGTGCCAGCAGTTACGCGTCTAGCGGGGGTTCCTACAATGAGCAGTTCTTC
NA	medium-sized	TRBV12-3/TRBV12-4	TRBJ2-1	CASSLAGTPYNEQFF	TGTGCCAGCAGTTTAGCGGGGACCCCGTACAATGAGCAGTTCTTC
NA	many	TRBV6-1	TRBJ1-2	CASSARAGRGYTF	TGTGCCAGCAGTGCAAGAGCAGGGCGCGGCTACACCTTC
NA	NA	TRBV12-3/TRBV12-4	TRBJ1-1	CASSFTGQNTEAFF	TGTGCCAGCAGTTTTACCGGACAGAACACTGAAGCTTTCTTT
TRBD2	few	TRBV7-3	TRBJ2-1	CASSYGGLEGNEQFF	TGTGCCAGCAGCTACGGGGGACTAGAGGGCAATGAGCAGTTCTTC
NA	few	TRBV19	TRBJ1-4	CASSPPTEALGKLFF	TGTGCCAGTAGTCCCCCGACGGAGGCCCTAGGAAAACTGTTTTTT
TRBD2	medium-sized	TRBV10-3	TRBJ2-1	CAISAKGLAGGYNEQFF	TGTGCCATCAGTGCCAAAGGACTAGCGGGAGGATACAATGAGCAGTTCTTC
NA	medium-sized	TRBV7-3	TRBJ2-3	CASSLYGIGDADTQYF	TGTGCCAGCAGCTTATATGGCATTGGGGATGCAGATACGCAGTATTTT
NA	NA	TRBV12-3/TRBV12-4	TRBJ2-2	CASSPAGVTGELFF	TGTGCCAGCAGCCCCGCAGGGGTTACCGGGGAGCTGTTTTTT
NA	many	TRBV10-3	TRBJ2-1	CAISESAGRRGYNEQFF	TGTGCCATCAGTGAGTCGGCAGGGAGAAGGGGCTACAATGAGCAGTTCTTC
TRBD1	once	TRBV7-3	TRBJ2-2	CASSFPGQGSGELFF	TGTGCCAGCAGCTTCCCGGGACAGGGTTCCGGGGAGCTGTTTTTT
TRBD2	NA	TRBV20-1	TRBJ2-5	CSARPVPAGVPWETQYF	TGCAGTGCTAGACCTGTTCCAGCGGGAGTCCCCTGGGAGACCCAGTACTTC
TRBD2	once	TRBV7-3	TRBJ2-3	CASSLSAGNTDTQYF	TGTGCCAGCAGCTTATCAGCGGGAAACACAGATACGCAGTATTTT
NA	few	TRBV7-8	TRBJ2-5	CASSLTGPQETQYF	TGTGCCAGCAGCTTAACAGGCCCCCAAGAGACCCAGTACTTC
TRBD2	many	TRBV5-4	TRBJ2-7	CASSWVGGGPYNEQYF	TGTGCCAGCAGCTGGGTGGGGGGAGGGCCCTACAATGAGCAGTACTTC
NA	many	TRBV24-1	TRBJ2-3	CATSGPSADTQYF	TGTGCCACCTCGGGGCCATCTGCAGATACGCAGTATTTT
TRBD2	many	TRBV6-1	TRBJ2-1	CASRESGASSYNEQFF	TGTGCCAGCAGGGAAAGCGGGGCAAGCTCCTACAATGAGCAGTTCTTC
TRBD2	NA	TRBV6-8	TRBJ2-7	CASSYSGTSGLAYEQYF	TGTGCCAGCAGTTACTCCGGGACTAGCGGGCTTGCCTACGAGCAGTACTTC
TRBD1	once	TRBV28	TRBJ2-6	CASSLWQGDSSGANVLTF	TGTGCCAGCAGTTTGTGGCAGGGGGATAGCTCTGGGGCCAACGTCCTGACTTTC
NA	NA	TRBV4-1	TRBJ2-1	CASSQESSEQFF	TGCGCCAGCAGCCAAGAGTCGAGTGAGCAGTTCTTC
NA	medium-sized	TRBV12-3/TRBV12-4	TRBJ1-4	CASSWGRELATNEKLFF	TGTGCCAGCAGTTGGGGCAGGGAACTTGCAACTAATGAAAAACTGTTTTTT
NA	NA	TRBV14	TRBJ2-3	CASSQRQMGTQYF	TGTGCCAGCAGCCAACGACAGATGGGTACGCAGTATTTT
TRBD1	once	TRBV6-6	TRBJ1-2	CASSYSAGQGNGYTF	TGTGCCAGCAGTTACTCCGCAGGACAGGGGAATGGCTACACCTTC
NA	many	TRBV4-1	TRBJ1-2	CASSRMGTVNYGYTF	TGCGCCAGCAGCCGGATGGGGACCGTCAACTATGGCTACACCTTC
TRBD2	NA	TRBV7-8	TRBJ2-6	CASSVGWTSGTRSGANVLTF	TGTGCCAGCAGCGTAGGATGGACTAGCGGGACCCGCTCTGGGGCCAACGTCCTGACTTTC
NA	many	TRBV5-1	TRBJ2-1	CASSLAGTVYNEQFF	TGCGCCAGCAGCTTGGCGGGAACCGTCTACAATGAGCAGTTCTTC
TRBD1	NA	TRBV7-3	TRBJ2-1	CASSDSTGLDEQFF	TGTGCCAGCAGCGATTCGACAGGGTTGGATGAGCAGTTCTTC
TRBD1	many	TRBV5-1	TRBJ2-7	CASSSGQGASREQYF	TGCGCCAGCAGCAGCGGACAGGGGGCATCGAGGGAGCAGTACTTC
TRBD1	many	TRBV5-6	TRBJ2-7	CASSLPGQGAPDEQYF	TGTGCCAGCAGCCTACCGGGACAGGGGGCGCCCGACGAGCAGTACTTC
NA	few	TRBV7-6	TRBJ2-1	CASSAGSNEQFF	TGTGCCAGCAGCGCTGGGTCCAATGAGCAGTTCTTC
NA	NA	TRBV7-2	TRBJ1-2	CASSPRGVYHGYTF	TGTGCCAGCAGCCCGCGAGGGGTTTATCATGGCTACACCTTC
NA	NA	TRBV7-6	TRBJ2-3	CASSFDLVSTQYF	TGTGCCAGCAGCTTTGATTTGGTCTCTACGCAGTATTTT
NA	NA	TRBV10-1	TRBJ2-3	CASRGSSTDTQYF	TGCGCCAGCAGAGGTTCTAGCACAGATACGCAGTATTTT
NA	NA	TRBV28	TRBJ1-5	CASSFLGRGMNSNQPQHF	TGTGCCAGCAGTTTTCTGGGCAGGGGAATGAATAGCAATCAGCCCCAGCATTTT
TRBD2	many	TRBV11-2	TRBJ2-7	CASSRPSGSSYEQYF	TGTGCCAGCAGCCGTCCTAGCGGGAGTTCCTACGAGCAGTACTTC
NA	many	TRBV5-6	TRBJ2-7	CASSFPQGWGEQYF	TGTGCCAGCAGCTTTCCCCAAGGTTGGGGCGAGCAGTACTTC
NA	NA	TRBV7-8	TRBJ2-2	CASSIGDMTGWYWNTGELFF	TGTGCCAGCAGCATCGGAGATATGACAGGCTGGTATTGGAACACCGGGGAGCTGTTTTTT
TRBD1	NA	TRBV7-2	TRBJ2-7	CASSRWSTGGWDEQYF	TGTGCCAGCAGCCGGTGGAGTACAGGGGGCTGGGACGAGCAGTACTTC
NA	NA	TRBV7-3	TRBJ2-5	CASSLDSAEETQYF	TGTGCCAGCAGCTTAGATTCGGCCGAAGAGACCCAGTACTTC
NA	NA	TRBV10-2	TRBJ2-3	CASSESGSRTDTQYF	TGCGCCAGCAGTGAATCGGGGTCTCGCACAGATACGCAGTATTTT
NA	NA	TRBV7-6	TRBJ2-7	CASSLVGYEQYF	TGTGCCAGCAGCTTAGTAGGGTACGAGCAGTACTTC
NA	many	TRBV24-1	TRBJ2-5	CATSDSSGAETQYF	TGTGCCACCAGTGATTCCTCGGGGGCTGAGACCCAGTACTTC
TRBD2	once	TRBV6-1	TRBJ2-3	CASSDGTSGSTDTQYF	TGTGCCAGCAGTGACGGGACTAGCGGGAGCACAGATACGCAGTATTTT
TRBD1	few	TRBV19	TRBJ2-7	CATKGQGPPREQYF	TGTGCCACCAAGGGACAGGGCCCGCCGAGGGAGCAGTACTTC
NA	NA	TRBV5-6	TRBJ2-7	CASSLDHEQYF	TGTGCCAGCAGCCTAGACCACGAGCAGTACTTC
NA	large	TRBV7-6	TRBJ2-1	CASSFLTGDSYNEQFF	TGTGCCAGCAGCTTTTTAACGGGAGACTCCTACAATGAGCAGTTCTTC
NA	medium-sized	TRBV6-1	TRBJ2-2	CASSRSGELFF	TGTGCCAGCAGCAGAAGCGGGGAGCTGTTTTTT
NA	NA	TRBV7-2	TRBJ2-7	CASSFTGTEEQYF	TGTGCCAGCAGCTTTACCGGGACGGAAGAGCAGTACTTC
NA	medium-sized	TRBV7-9	TRBJ2-1	CASSTQDGSSYNEQFF	TGTGCCAGCAGCACCCAGGACGGGAGCTCCTACAATGAGCAGTTCTTC
TRBD2	many	TRBV10-3	TRBJ2-2	CAISEFGSSGGNTGELFF	TGTGCCATCAGTGAGTTTGGTTCTAGCGGGGGAAACACCGGGGAGCTGTTTTTT
TRBD2	many	TRBV19	TRBJ2-4	CASTPRGGSWFENIQYF	TGTGCCAGTACTCCTCGGGGAGGGAGTTGGTTCGAGAACATTCAGTACTTC